This T cell receptor beta chain was retrieved from a study of blood T cell repertoires in COVID-19. Authors' methods: Amplification from reference gene primers served as the basis for estimated nucleated cell counts. Produced via immunoSEQ multiplex PCR; TCRdb's table is partial and in-frame only. Clone size and V and J calls were adopted from that table, with D and trimming inferred from the DNA. This sample has 300,000 to 450,000 clones, with 75% to 90% found just once. Trimming at V came to 1 base and at J to 2 bases, leaving 4 bases not matched to a gene. The CDR3 contains 15 residues. Germline V lookup: CDR1 MNHEY, CDR2 SMNVEV (reference sequence).

This receptor was obtained from a woman aged 18-30 years with acute or convalescent COVID-19. V and J are TRBV27 and TRBJ2-5; 7 positions match TRBD1. Sequenced material: peripheral blood. CDR3 sequence (DNA): TGTGCCAGCAGTTTATACAGGGGCGAACAAGAGACCCAGTACTTC. As protein: CASSLYRGEQETQYF.